The present entry profiles one T cell receptor beta chain with its context. Looked up from germline, CDR1 is LNHDA and CDR2 is SQIVND (reference sequence). The V gene lost 4 bases and the J gene lost 4 bases, with 14 bases spanning the gap. The CDR3 covers 14 residues. The data are from a study of sequential checkpoint blockade in melanoma. Whole-study context: Randomization was 1:1 between first-line nivolumab→ipilimumab and ipilimumab→nivolumab.

The treatment: randomized to nivolumab then ipilimumab (arm A) or the reverse (arm B). Patients had received no earlier DNA-damaging chemotherapy. Sorted cells were live CD3+CD8+, lacking CD19 and CD56, from PBMCs. Sequencing used immunoSEQ multiplex PCR; TCRdb keeps in-frame clones, though not all of them. The sample gives 15,000 to 20,000 clones, under 85% of which show up once; approximately 40% is in the top ten. The source was CD8+ T cells sorted from blood (inferred from file names), collected from a patient given nivolumab and ipilimumab in sequence. The genes are TRBV19 and TRBJ2-7; D possibly corresponds to TRBD2 (6 bases). This receptor was identified in a human donor with melanoma. This CDR3 is CASSSGQRGYEQYF. Here the CDR3 DNA reads TGTGCCAGTAGTAGTGGACAACGGGGGTACGAGCAGTACTTC.